This T cell receptor beta chain was captured in a study of cytomegalovirus exposure and HLA in healthy donors. Study-wide results and limits: Later analysis indicated greater clonal expansion among HLA-associated TCR beta chains than among equally common other chains.

13 Jbeta primers and 60 Vbeta primers were used for the PCR. Original handling: Roughly 10 million shared chains were among tens of millions of unique TCR beta chains counted in a later analysis. Sequenced by immunoSEQ multiplex PCR; TCRdb stores in-frame clones only, minus some. That table furnishes V, J and clone size, whereas the DNA furnished D and trimming. The sample lists about 18,000 clones, 84% occurring once. Regarding donors, all were healthy bone marrow donors. The CDR3 length is 15 residues. Trimming pared 6 bases from V and 6 bases from J, leaving 15 bases between. Germline V gene lookup returns CDR1 SGHVS and CDR2 FNYEAQ. Note on this clone: Its antigen is unidentified.

The sequencing input was PBMCs. The sequence was collected from a human donor in good health. The J gene is TRBJ1-6, the V gene TRBV7-6; D is perhaps TRBD1 (6 bases). For the CDR3, the DNA is TGTGCCAGCAGTTTACAGGGCGGGGGTAATTCACCCCTCCACTTT. Translated: CASSLQGGGNSPLHF.